The clone carrying this T cell receptor beta chain occurred many times. This entry is derived from a study of human T cells and chemical hapten exposure. In the study overall: Sensitization applied 2% DPC to approximately 2 cm by approximately 2 cm of upper inner arm skin.

TCRdb re-called the RACE reads with MiXCR, one entry per CDR3 protein. The repertoire holds about 39,000 distinct CDR3 sequences, with 12% as singletons. Regarding time point: patch test 3, about 24 weeks after DPC sensitization. The treatment: therapeutic diphenylcyclopropenone sensitization with weekly scalp DPC. Researchers extracted total RNA from unfractionated whole blood. The CDR3 is made up of 15 amino acids. Trimming pared 7 bases from V and 3 bases from J, leaving 18 bases between. The origin of this receptor is a woman in her thirties or forties with alopecia areata. Some clones in this sample may be carry-over from other donors' samples. The genes are TRBV12-3 or TRBV12-4 and TRBJ2-5, with D hard to call. The sample here was whole blood, taken in connection with sensitization to the hapten diphenylcyclopropenone (DPC). CDR3 in DNA: TGTGCCAGCACCCACCCGGGCCGCCCTAAAGAGACCCAGTACTTC. This codes for CASTHPGRPKETQYF.